This is a list of T cell receptor beta chains from one sample in a study of regulatory dendritic cells for organ transplantation. This table comes from immunoSEQ multiplex PCR, and its TCRdb copy is limited to in-frame clones, with some not included. The sample has more than 35,000 clones, about 89% seen once. Specimen: naive CD8+ T cells from blood. The receptors shown here come from a human donor in good health. The CDR3 runs from the conserved cysteine through the conserved F or W. A D gene is named only where the DNA matches it firmly.

v_call,d_call,j_call,cdr3_aa,cdr3_nt
TRBV28,.,TRBJ2-7,CATGGSNEQYF,TGTGCGACCGGGGGCAGCAACGAGCAGTACTTC
TRBV10-1,TRBD1,TRBJ2-1,CASSQMPQGTENNEQFF,TGCGCCAGCAGTCAGATGCCACAGGGGACGGAAAACAATGAGCAGTTCTTC
TRBV27,TRBD1,TRBJ2-7,CASSFARQGASEQYF,TGTGCCAGCAGTTTCGCTAGACAGGGGGCCTCCGAGCAGTACTTC
TRBV11-2,.,TRBJ2-3,CASSLFLVGGPSDTQYF,TGTGCCAGCAGCTTATTTCTTGTGGGGGGGCCTTCAGATACGCAGTATTTT
TRBV10-1,.,TRBJ1-2,CASSEDPRAGIYGYTF,TGCGCCAGCAGTGAGGATCCCCGAGCAGGCATCTATGGCTACACCTTC
TRBV28,.,TRBJ1-1,CASSFRFRGSFEAFF,TGTGCCAGCAGTTTTCGTTTCAGAGGGTCGTTTGAAGCTTTCTTT
TRBV7-8,.,TRBJ2-5,CASSLGGTLTRETQYF,TGTGCCAGCAGCTTAGGCGGGACCCTAACAAGAGAGACCCAGTACTTC
TRBV13,TRBD1,TRBJ2-2,CASSSLTGDAGELFF,TGTGCCAGCAGCTCCCTCACAGGGGATGCCGGGGAGCTGTTTTTT
TRBV29-1,TRBD1,TRBJ1-1,CSVEDSTGGMNTEAFF,TGCAGCGTTGAAGATTCGACAGGGGGCATGAACACTGAAGCTTTCTTT
TRBV4-2,TRBD2,TRBJ2-1,CASSQGAGVFNEQFF,TGTGCCAGCAGCCAAGGAGCGGGAGTTTTCAATGAGCAGTTCTTC